Reported below is one T cell receptor beta chain. Its specificity is unknown. This entry belongs to a study of beta chain features in type 1 diabetes. General study results and limits: For Type 1 diabetes patients, all four CD4+ subsets carried TCRB CDR3s that were moderately but significantly shorter.

What was sequenced were expressed TCRB transcripts, since all of the isolated RNA had been reverse transcribed. Method: immunoSEQ multiplex PCR; TCRdb's copy keeps in-frame clones and lacks some. The repertoire holds 500,000 to 850,000 clones, with about an eighth as singletons. The length of the CDR3 is 15 residues. Germline V CDR1 and CDR2: SNHLY, FYNNEI. V lost 8 bases and J lost 1, with 15 bases in between. This TCR came from a man aged 18 to 35 with type 1 diabetes. The sample taken for sequencing was naive CD4+ T cells from blood. The gene calls are TRBV2 and TRBJ1-5, with unresolved D. DNA for the CDR3: TGTGCCAGCTCGAGAGACCCTAGGAGCAATCAGCCCCAGCATTTT. This translates into CASSRDPRSNQPQHF.